This T cell receptor beta chain was obtained from a study of T-cell reconstitution after alpha-beta-depleted transplantation in children. This clonotype was seen ten or more times. As it was prepared, the TCRbeta library received unique molecular identifiers. TCRdb used MiXCR to reprocess the PCR reads, holding one entry per CDR3 protein. The table has hundreds of thousands of distinct CDR3 sequences, roughly 17% seen once. The sequences come from PBMCs from the stem cell graft donor, collected from the stem cell graft. The origin of this receptor is a human donor who donated a stem cell graft to a child with acute myeloid leukemia.

For the CDR3, the DNA is TGCAGCGTTGAGGAGGTTGAGAAACTGTTTTTT. This gives the protein CSVEEVEKLFF. V usage is TRBV29-1 and J usage is TRBJ1-4; no clear D. Trimming pared 3 bases from V and 11 bases from J, leaving 10 bases between. The CDR3 runs to 11 residues. The V gene's germline CDR1 is SQVTM and CDR2 ANQGSEA.